This T cell receptor beta chain is drawn from a study of T cells in localized non-small cell lung cancer. Study-level results: Among blood samples, higher T cell density accompanied longer overall survival. Appearing in adjacent lung were a median about 60 of the top 100 tumor clones.

Clones were read by immunoSEQ multiplex PCR, and TCRdb kept only the in-frame ones, dropping some. Of approximately 41,000 clones in the sample, 86% were seen once. Concerning this clone: Its antigen is unknown.

CDR1 and CDR2 (germline): MNHEY, SVGAGI. Trimming cost V 6 bases and J 8 bases, with 16 bases left between them. This CDR3 contains 13 residues. Sequencing was performed on peripheral blood mononuclear cells, taken before any cancer treatment. The TCR comes from a male donor at least 60 years old with stage II lung adenocarcinoma. The chain carries TRBV6-5 and TRBJ1-2, with D unresolved. In nucleotides, the CDR3 is TGTGCCAGCAGCCCCGGGCCGGTTTGGGGCTACACCTTC. Translation: CASSPGPVWGYTF.